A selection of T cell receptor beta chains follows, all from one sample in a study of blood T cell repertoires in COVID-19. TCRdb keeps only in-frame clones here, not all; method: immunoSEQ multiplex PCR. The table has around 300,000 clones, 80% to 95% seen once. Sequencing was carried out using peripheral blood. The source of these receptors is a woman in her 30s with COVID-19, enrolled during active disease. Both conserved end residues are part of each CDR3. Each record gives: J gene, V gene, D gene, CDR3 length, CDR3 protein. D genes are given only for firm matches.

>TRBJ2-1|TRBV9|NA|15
CASSVEGQNYNEQFF
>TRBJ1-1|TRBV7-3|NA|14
CASSPTGVPPEAFF
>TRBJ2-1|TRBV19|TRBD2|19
CASSMIRLAGGPDSNEQFF
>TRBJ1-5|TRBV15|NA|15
CATSLTREVNQPQHF
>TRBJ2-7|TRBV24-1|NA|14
CATMPTTSSGEQYF
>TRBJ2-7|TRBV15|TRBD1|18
CATSREAPGTGIFDEQYF
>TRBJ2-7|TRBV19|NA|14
CASKQGQGTYEQYF
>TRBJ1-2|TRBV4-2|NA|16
CASSQTGGIQINGYTF
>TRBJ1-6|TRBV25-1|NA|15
CASSDSGSYNSPLHF
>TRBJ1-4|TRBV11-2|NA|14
CASSYTQGSVKLFF
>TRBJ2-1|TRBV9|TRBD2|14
CASSVEAGGNEQFF
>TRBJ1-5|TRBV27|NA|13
CASSYRARQPQHF
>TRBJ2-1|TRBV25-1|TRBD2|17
CASRERQGLAGDNEQFF
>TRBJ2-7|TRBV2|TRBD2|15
CASSETLAGGPPQYF
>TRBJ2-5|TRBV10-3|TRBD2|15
CAISESTSGQETQYF
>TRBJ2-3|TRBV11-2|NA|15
CASSLGVTPSDTQYF
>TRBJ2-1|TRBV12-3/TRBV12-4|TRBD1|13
CASSRKQGSEQFF